The 10 T cell receptor beta chains listed next were all sequenced from one sample in a study of T cell responses to AZD1222 COVID-19 vaccine. Repertoires were generated with immunoSEQ multiplex PCR, while TCRdb's copy carries only in-frame clones and drops some. The repertoire consists of around 170,000 clones, with 80% to 95% occurring once and the leading ten covering about 2.1%. Source: peripheral blood, taken 28 days after the second AZD1222 dose. These receptor sequences come from an adult who received the AZD1222 COVID-19 vaccine.

The chain employs TRBV3-1 (or the pseudogene TRBV3-2) and TRBJ1-5; the match to TRBD1 covers 8 bases. Unmatched junction bases numbered 4, after V lost 4 bases and J lost 5 bases. There are 14 residues in the CDR3. Germline V gene lookup returns CDR1 LGHDT and CDR2 YNNKEL (reference sequence). This CDR3 reads CASSRDRGDQPQHF. CDR3 DNA sequence: TGTGCCAGCAGCCGAGACAGGGGCGATCAGCCCCAGCATTTT.

V gene TRBV7-2 combines with J gene TRBJ1-3; D possibly corresponds to TRBD1 (5 bases). Per the germline V gene, CDR1 is SGHTA and CDR2 is FQGNSA. Trimming took 2 bases from V and 4 from J, leaving 12 bases between them. The CDR3 length is 15 residues. CDR3 sequence reads: CASSLFQGTGNTIYF. CDR3 DNA sequence: TGTGCCAGCAGCTTATTTCAGGGAACAGGAAACACCATATATTTT.

The chain recombines TRBV5-1 with TRBJ1-1; no clear D. Germline CDR1 SGHRS, CDR2 YFSETQ. CDR3 length equals 15 residues. V dropped 5 bases and J dropped 1 base, with 15 bases sitting between them. CDR3 sequence reads: CASRFGQAGNTEAFF. The DNA of the CDR3 is TGCGCCAGCAGGTTTGGTCAAGCAGGGAACACTGAAGCTTTCTTT.

The chain couples TRBV5-4 to TRBJ2-7, with 9 bases aligning to TRBD1. After removal of 3 bases from V and 7 bases from J, the junction contained 14 bases not matched to a gene. The CDR3 is 16 residues long. The germline CDR1 and CDR2 sequences are SGHNT and YYREEE (reference sequence). The CDR3 DNA is TGTGCCAGCAGCTCCGGACAGGGGCTTGTATCGCGGGAGCAGTACTTC. Its translation: CASSSGQGLVSREQYF.

The V call is TRBV7-9, the J call TRBJ1-5, with TRBD1 matching over 10 bases. The V and J ends lost 5 bases and 7 bases, in that order; junction bases with no gene match: 8. Germline V gene data show CDR1 as SEHNR and CDR2 as FQNEAQ (reference sequence). This CDR3 has 15 residues. In DNA, the CDR3 is TGTGCCAGCAGCCCGACAGGGGGCTCAGGACAGCCCCAGCATTTT. Encoded protein: CASSPTGGSGQPQHF. Drawing the rest from reference TRBV7-9 and TRBJ1-5, the complete variable domain is DTGVSQNPRHKITKRGQNVTFRCDPISEHNRLYWYRQTLGQGPEFLTYFQNEAQLEKSRLLSDRFSAERPKGSFSTLEIQRTEQGDSAMYLCASSPTGGSGQPQHFGDGTRLSIL.

The J gene is TRBJ1-5, the V gene TRBV28, with D unresolved. V lost 5 bases and J lost 4, with 3 bases in between. This CDR3 is built from 11 residues. Per the germline V gene, CDR1 is MDHEN and CDR2 is SYDVKM. The CDR3 DNA sequence: TGTGCCAGCAGTGAGAATCAGCCCCAGCATTTT. Residues: CASSENQPQHF.

V usage is TRBV5-4 and J usage is TRBJ1-5; D remains ambiguous. CDR1 is SGHNT, CDR2 YYREEE, per germline (reference sequence). The CDR3 has 17 residues. Trimming removed 4 bases at V and 0 bases at J, with 17 bases between. CDR3 protein: CASSILGGIYSNQPQHF. DNA for the CDR3: TGTGCCAGCAGCATACTTGGCGGTATCTATAGCAATCAGCCCCAGCATTTT.

The V gene is TRBV7-8, the J gene TRBJ1-1, with D maybe TRBD1 (5 bases). The germline V and J ends were trimmed by 4 bases and 11 bases, with 17 bases remaining between them. Germline V CDR1 and CDR2: SGHVS, FQNEAQ. The length of the CDR3 is 13 residues. The CDR3 bases are TGTGCCAGCAGCTGGGGAGTGGGGGGAGATGCTTTCTTT. It translates to CASSWGVGGDAFF.

The chain has TRBV3-1 (or the pseudogene TRBV3-2) and TRBJ2-7; no definite D call. The germline CDR1 and CDR2 sequences are LGHDT and YNNKEL (reference sequence). V lost 0 bases, J lost 0 bases, and 12 bases lay in between. The CDR3 has 16 residues. CDR3 loop: CASSQDSTVRSYEQYF. The CDR3 DNA reads as TGTGCCAGCAGCCAAGATTCCACAGTCCGCTCCTACGAGCAGTACTTC.

V usage is TRBV10-2 and J usage is TRBJ1-1; D unresolved. Germline values: CDR1 WSHSY, CDR2 SAAADI. This CDR3 is 14 amino acids long. The germline V and J ends were trimmed by 7 bases and 1 base, with 13 bases remaining between them. The CDR3 nucleotides read TGCGCCAGCAAGGTAGATACATCGAACACTGAAGCTTTCTTT. This codes for CASKVDTSNTEAFF.